Described below is a single T cell receptor (beta chain) sequence and its context. Its antigen is unknown. The sample comes from a study of type 1 regulatory T cells. Study summary: T-allo10 is an in vitro-generated, Tr1-enriched CD4 T cell product specific for alloantigen. Study-wide results and limits: Tr1 cells had a more restricted TCR repertoire than non-Tr1 cells.

V dropped 3 bases and J dropped 4 bases, with 13 bases sitting between them. The CDR3 has 14 amino acids. CDR1 SGHRS and CDR2 YFSETQ come from the germline V gene. TCRdb ran MiXCR on the reads and lists one entry per CDR3 protein. The table includes 65,000 to 80,000 distinct CDR3 sequences, 20% to 25% detected once. The chain employs TRBV5-1 and TRBJ2-5, with D possibly being TRBD2 (5 bases). The sample consisted of cultured type 1 regulatory T (Tr1) cells, either the whole culture or a sorted fraction (not recorded which). The origin of this receptor is a human donor in good health. The CDR3 region has the DNA TGCGCCAGCAGCTCATCTCGGGCGGGAGAGACCCAGTACTTC. Encoded protein: CASSSSRAGETQYF.